This TCR beta chain derives from a study of blood T cells in healthy people across ages. The study, taken as a whole, reports: Aged donors had fewer naive CD4+ cells and lower diversity than long-lived donors.

The ends were cut back, 5 bases at V and 1 base at J, with 10 bases in the middle. The CDR3 runs to 14 residues. This clonotype has ten or more counts. Its cognate antigen is unknown. Next came a second PCR, run for about 6 to 12 cycles, which used a sample-barcoded 5' primer along with a J-beta primer mix. TCRdb reprocessed the 5' RACE reads via MiXCR and lists one record per CDR3 protein. The sample contains fewer than 950,000 distinct CDR3 sequences, under 40% of which appear only once. The sample was blood. V usage is TRBV12-3 or TRBV12-4 and J usage is TRBJ2-3; TRBD1 or TRBD2 may be the D gene (5 bases each). This TCR came from a man aged 18 to 29 in good health. The CDR3 sequence is CASSLGTRTDTQYF. CDR3 bases: TGTGCCAGCAGTCTGGGGACCCGCACAGATACGCAGTATTTT.